These T cell receptor beta chains were read from a single sample in a study of T cell responses to AZD1222 COVID-19 vaccine. TCRdb keeps only in-frame clones here, not all; method: immunoSEQ multiplex PCR. The table has approximately 99,000 clones, 85% to 90% seen once; the top ten hold about 3.3%. Sequencing used peripheral blood, obtained on day 0 of AZD1222 vaccination. These receptors came from an adult in good health. The CDR3 runs from the conserved cysteine through the conserved F or W. A D gene is named only where the DNA matches it firmly. Rows give clone size only sometimes, using once, few, many, or a class for an expanded clone.

TRBJ1-5 . TRBV7-9 . TGTGCCAGCAGCTTATCACAGGGCGAACAGCCCCAGCATTTT CASSLSQGEQPQHF
TRBJ1-1 . TRBV7-3 TRBD1 TGTGCCAGCAGCCTAAACCCCGGGACAGGGGGAACTTTCTTT CASSLNPGTGGTFF
TRBJ1-5 . TRBV7-9 . TGTGCCAGCAGCTTAGGGGGGTTAAGCAATCAGCCCCAGCATTTT CASSLGGLSNQPQHF
TRBJ1-3 . TRBV5-1 . TGCGCCAGCAGTGAGGGGCGAGAAGGAAACACCATATATTTT CASSEGREGNTIYF
TRBJ2-1 once TRBV12-5 . TGTGCTAGTGGACGTGACTTCGAGACACTCGGAAGGAATGAGCAGTTCTTC CASGRDFETLGRNEQFF
TRBJ2-3 . TRBV5-1 TRBD2 TGCGCCAGCAGCCGCCCTGGGACTAGCGGGGTCACAGATACGCAGTATTTT CASSRPGTSGVTDTQYF
TRBJ1-1 . TRBV6-5 . TGTGCCAGCAGTTACTCCGCCCAAGGGAGGGTTAGCCGAGCTTTCTTT CASSYSAQGRVSRAFF
TRBJ2-5 . TRBV14 . TGTGCCAGCAGCCTTCTCCCGGACCGAGCCCAAGAGACCCAGTACTTC CASSLLPDRAQETQYF
TRBJ1-4 . TRBV15 TRBD1 TGTGCCACCAGCAGCGACTCATACAGGGGTGCGAATGAAAAACTGTTTTTT CATSSDSYRGANEKLFF
TRBJ1-5 . TRBV28 TRBD1 TGTGCCAGCAGTTTCCCTGACAGGGTTTTTCAGCCCCAGCATTTT CASSFPDRVFQPQHF
TRBJ2-1 . TRBV28 TRBD1 TGTGCCAGCAGATCCGGGACAGGGGGCTACAATGAGCAGTTCTTC CASRSGTGGYNEQFF
TRBJ2-7 many TRBV28 . TGTGCCAGCCGCCCAGGGACCAACTACGAGCAGTACTTC CASRPGTNYEQYF
TRBJ2-3 once TRBV11-3 . TGTGCCAGCAGCACCCGACGGGAGTCAGATACGCAGTATTTT CASSTRRESDTQYF
TRBJ2-3 once TRBV6-5 . TGTGCCAGCAGTACTACCGTGGATACGCAGTATTTT CASSTTVDTQYF
TRBJ1-2 . TRBV4-1 TRBD1 TGCGCCAGCAGCCAGCCCATCGGACAGGGGAAATATGGCTACACCTTC CASSQPIGQGKYGYTF
TRBJ2-2 . TRBV5-6 . TGTGCCAGCAGCTTATCCCCCGGACAGAGAAACACCGGGGAGCTGTTTTTT CASSLSPGQRNTGELFF
TRBJ1-1 few TRBV6-2/TRBV6-3 TRBD1 TGTGCCAGCAGTAGACAGGGAGCTGAAGCTTTCTTT CASSRQGAEAFF
TRBJ2-7 . TRBV27 . TGTGCCAGCAGTTTAGTTGGGGGGCCCTCCGAGCAGTACTTC CASSLVGGPSEQYF
TRBJ1-3 . TRBV2 . TGTGCCAGCATTGAGGGAGGCACCATATATTTT CASIEGGTIYF
TRBJ1-1 few TRBV7-2 TRBD1 TGTGCCAGCAGCTTAGGTCCGGCAGGGGGGAACACTGAAGCTTTCTTT CASSLGPAGGNTEAFF
TRBJ2-4 . TRBV24-1 . TGTGCCACCAGTGAAGAGGGGCCGAGGGAAAACATTCAGTACTTC CATSEEGPRENIQYF
TRBJ2-1 . TRBV28 TRBD2 TGTGCCAGCAAGGAACTAGCGAATGAGCAGTTCTTC CASKELANEQFF
TRBJ1-3 . TRBV5-1 . TGCGCCAGCAGCGGGGGGAACTCTGGAAACACCATATATTTT CASSGGNSGNTIYF
TRBJ1-3 . TRBV28 . TGTGCCAGCATTCAGGGGAACTCTGGAAACACCATATATTTT CASIQGNSGNTIYF
TRBJ1-1 . TRBV7-2 TRBD1 TGTGCCAGCAGCTTCGCAGGGGGAGATGAAGCTTTCTTT CASSFAGGDEAFF
TRBJ1-6 . TRBV3-1/TRBV3-2 . TGTGCCAGCAGCCAAGGGAGCGGGGGTAATTCACCCCTCCACTTT CASSQGSGGNSPLHF
TRBJ1-5 . TRBV5-1 TRBD1 TGCGCCAGCGGCTCACAGGGGATTCGCAATCAGCCCCAGCATTTT CASGSQGIRNQPQHF
TRBJ2-7 . TRBV7-2 . TGTGCCAGCAGCCAGACAGGTTACGAGCAGTACTTC CASSQTGYEQYF
TRBJ2-1 . TRBV19 . TGTGCCAGTAGTACCCCCGGGAGCTTGTGGGGTGAGCAGTTCTTC CASSTPGSLWGEQFF
TRBJ1-4 . TRBV7-2 TRBD1 TGTGCCAGTGGGGGGACAGGGATTAGTCAGGGAAAACTGTTTTTT CASGGTGISQGKLFF
TRBJ2-5 . TRBV28 TRBD1 TGTGCCAGCAGTAGAGGGACAGGGGGGTTGGAGACCCAGTACTTC CASSRGTGGLETQYF
TRBJ1-1 . TRBV28 TRBD1 TGTGCCAGCAGTCCCTCGACAGGGCTCCTCGCTTTCTTT CASSPSTGLLAFF
TRBJ2-7 . TRBV4-1 TRBD2 TGCGCCAGCAGCCAAGCGACCTGGGGCGTCGGGACTAAAAAGCAGTACTTC CASSQATWGVGTKKQYF
TRBJ2-3 once TRBV3-1/TRBV3-2 TRBD1 TGTGCCAGCAGGAGACAGGGTCGGGATACGCAGTATTTT CASRRQGRDTQYF
TRBJ2-2 . TRBV18 . TGTGCCAGCTCACCTCCCCCCAGCGGGGACATCACCGGGGAGCTGTTTTTT CASSPPPSGDITGELFF
TRBJ1-1 . TRBV18 TRBD1 TGTGCCAGCTCACCGCTACAGGGGGAGGCTTTCTTT CASSPLQGEAFF
TRBJ1-1 . TRBV7-9 . TGTGCCAGCAGCTCTACCCCCTCGGAAGCTTTCTTT CASSSTPSEAFF
TRBJ2-6 . TRBV18 . TGTGCCAGCTCTCTCAGTGGCCCAAGTGGGGCCAACGTCCTGACTTTC CASSLSGPSGANVLTF
TRBJ2-7 once TRBV28 TRBD1 TGTGCCAGCAGTTTCGCGACAGGGTTGAGCGAGCAGTACTTC CASSFATGLSEQYF
TRBJ2-5 . TRBV4-3 TRBD2 TGCGCCAGCAGCCAAGGGTCTAGCGGGGCCCAAGAGACCCAGTACTTC CASSQGSSGAQETQYF
TRBJ1-5 . TRBV6-6 . TGTGCCAGCAGTCCCCACCGGGCAGGGGCGAACAATCAGCCCCAGCATTTT CASSPHRAGANNQPQHF
TRBJ1-5 . TRBV19 TRBD1 TGTGCCAGTAGTTCCGTGGGGGGACAGAGTTATAGCAATCAGCCCCAGCATTTT CASSSVGGQSYSNQPQHF
TRBJ2-2 . TRBV30 . TGTGCCTGGAGTGAGGGGTCTACCGGGGAGCTGTTTTTT CAWSEGSTGELFF
TRBJ1-2 . TRBV11-2 TRBD1 TGTGCCAGCAGCTTCTCACAGGGGGCGCTTTACTATGGCTACACCTTC CASSFSQGALYYGYTF
TRBJ2-2 . TRBV28 TRBD2 TGTGCCAGCAGTGGACTACTAGCGGGGGGGAACACCGGGGAGCTGTTTTTT CASSGLLAGGNTGELFF